The sample holds a few counts of the clone carrying this T cell receptor beta chain. The sample comes from a study of human T cells and chemical hapten exposure. MiXCR, run by TCRdb on the RACE reads, gives a single entry per CDR3 protein. The table records 50,000 to 60,000 distinct CDR3 sequences, over 10% of them present only once. Time point: patch test 3, about 24 weeks after DPC sensitization. Noted treatment: therapeutic diphenylcyclopropenone sensitization with weekly scalp DPC. The TCR was taken from a man younger than 45 with alopecia areata. Some clones in this sample may be carry-over from other donors' samples. Sequenced here: whole blood, sampled in connection with sensitization to the hapten diphenylcyclopropenone (DPC).

The CDR3 reads CASSFSPGYNEQFF. As DNA, the CDR3 is TGTGCCAGCAGCTTCTCTCCCGGGTACAATGAGCAGTTCTTC. This chain joins TRBV7-2 and TRBJ2-1; D remains ambiguous. There are 14 residues in the CDR3. Per germline, CDR1 SGHTA and CDR2 FQGNSA. V lost 3 bases, J lost 4 bases, and 10 bases lay in between.